This T cell receptor (beta chain) was captured by sequencing in a study of graft-versus-host responses after intestinal transplantation. Study as a whole: Recipients obtained multivisceral, liver-intestinal, or isolated intestinal transplants.

The CDR3 loop spans 13 amino acids. Trimming shortened V by 8 bases and J by 1 base, and 11 bases separated the two germline ends. Per germline, CDR1 SGHTA and CDR2 FQGTGA. Concerning this clone itself: The antigen is undetermined.

Broader study findings: In recipient marrow, GvH clones were found, and some appeared first in ileum or blood.

Profiled with immunoSEQ multiplex PCR; TCRdb holds only in-frame clones, not every one. The sample holds fewer than 130,000 clones, just under 95% seen once. This clonotype originated in a human donor who received an intestinal transplant. The specimen comprised unstimulated CD8+ T cells sorted from spleen or lymph node cells, sampled before intestinal transplant. V and J are TRBV7-3 and TRBJ1-1, with D hard to call. The CDR3 sequence is CASRGPGNTEAFF. CDR3 sequence (DNA): TGTGCCAGCCGAGGGCCAGGGAACACTGAAGCTTTCTTT.